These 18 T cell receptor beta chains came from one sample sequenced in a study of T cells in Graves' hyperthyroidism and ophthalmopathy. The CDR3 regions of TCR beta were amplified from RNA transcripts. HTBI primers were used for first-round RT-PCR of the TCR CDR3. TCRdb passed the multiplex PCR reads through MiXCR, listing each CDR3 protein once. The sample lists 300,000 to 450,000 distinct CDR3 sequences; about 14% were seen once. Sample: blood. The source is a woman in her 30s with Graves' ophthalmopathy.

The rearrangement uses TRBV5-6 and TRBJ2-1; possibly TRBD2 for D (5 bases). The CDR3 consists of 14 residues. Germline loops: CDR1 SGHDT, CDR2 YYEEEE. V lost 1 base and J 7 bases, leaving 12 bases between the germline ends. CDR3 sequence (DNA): TGTGCCAGCAGCTTGTACCGGGGTGAAAATGAGCAGTTCTTC. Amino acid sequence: CASSLYRGENEQFF.

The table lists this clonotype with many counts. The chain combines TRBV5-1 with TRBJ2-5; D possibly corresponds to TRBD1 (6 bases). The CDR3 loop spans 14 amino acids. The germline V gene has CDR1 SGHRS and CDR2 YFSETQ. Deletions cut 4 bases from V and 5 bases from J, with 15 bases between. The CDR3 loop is CASSPGQSGETQYF. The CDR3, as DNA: TGCGCCAGCAGCCCCGGACAGAGTGGGGAGACCCAGTACTTC.

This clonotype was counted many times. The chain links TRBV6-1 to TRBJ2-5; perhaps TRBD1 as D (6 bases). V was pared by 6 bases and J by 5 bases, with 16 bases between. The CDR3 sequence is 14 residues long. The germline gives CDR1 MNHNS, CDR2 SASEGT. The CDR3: CASSPWSQGETQYF. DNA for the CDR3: TGTGCCAGCAGCCCGTGGTCCCAGGGGGAGACCCAGTACTTC.

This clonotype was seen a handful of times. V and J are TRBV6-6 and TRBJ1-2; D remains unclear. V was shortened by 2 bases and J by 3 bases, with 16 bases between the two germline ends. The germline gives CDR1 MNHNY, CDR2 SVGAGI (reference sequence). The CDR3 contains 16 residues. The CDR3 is CASSYEPLWGDYGYTF. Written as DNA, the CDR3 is TGTGCCAGCAGTTACGAGCCCTTATGGGGAGACTATGGCTACACCTTC.

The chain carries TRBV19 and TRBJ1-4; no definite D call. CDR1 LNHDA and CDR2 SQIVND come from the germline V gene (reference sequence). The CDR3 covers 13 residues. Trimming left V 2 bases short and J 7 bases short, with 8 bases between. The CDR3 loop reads CASSIIRAEKLFF. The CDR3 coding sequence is TGTGCCAGTAGTATAATCCGGGCTGAAAAACTGTTTTTT.

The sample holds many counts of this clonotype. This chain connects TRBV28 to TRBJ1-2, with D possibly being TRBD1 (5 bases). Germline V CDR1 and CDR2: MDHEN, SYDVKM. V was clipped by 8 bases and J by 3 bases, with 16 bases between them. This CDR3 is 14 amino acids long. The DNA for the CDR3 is TGTGCCAGCGGTCCACAGGAGCCGTACTATGGCTACACCTTC. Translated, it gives CASGPQEPYYGYTF.

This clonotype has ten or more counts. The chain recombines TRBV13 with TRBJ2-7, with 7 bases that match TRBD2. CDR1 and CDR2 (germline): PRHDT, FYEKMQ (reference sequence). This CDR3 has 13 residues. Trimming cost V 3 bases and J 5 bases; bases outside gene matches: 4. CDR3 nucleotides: TGTGCCAGCAGCTTTGGCCGGGGGGACGAGCAGTACTTC. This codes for CASSFGRGDEQYF.

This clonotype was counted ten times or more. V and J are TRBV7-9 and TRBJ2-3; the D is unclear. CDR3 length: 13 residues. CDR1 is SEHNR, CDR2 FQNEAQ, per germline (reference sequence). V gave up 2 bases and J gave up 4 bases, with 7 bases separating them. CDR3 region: CASSLLLADTQYF. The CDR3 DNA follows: TGTGCCAGCAGCTTACTACTGGCAGATACGCAGTATTTT.

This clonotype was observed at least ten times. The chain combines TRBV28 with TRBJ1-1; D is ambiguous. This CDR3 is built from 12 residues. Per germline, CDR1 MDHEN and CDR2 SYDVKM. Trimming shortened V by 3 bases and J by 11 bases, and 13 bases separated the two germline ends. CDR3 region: CASSLAVTGAFF. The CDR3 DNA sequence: TGTGCCAGCAGTTTGGCGGTGACGGGGGCTTTCTTT.

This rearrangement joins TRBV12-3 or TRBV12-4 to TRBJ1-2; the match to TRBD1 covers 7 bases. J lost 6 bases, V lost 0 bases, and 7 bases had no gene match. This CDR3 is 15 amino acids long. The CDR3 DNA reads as TGTGCCAGCAGTTTAGCCGCCGGGACAGCTAATGGCTACACCTTC. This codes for CASSLAAGTANGYTF.

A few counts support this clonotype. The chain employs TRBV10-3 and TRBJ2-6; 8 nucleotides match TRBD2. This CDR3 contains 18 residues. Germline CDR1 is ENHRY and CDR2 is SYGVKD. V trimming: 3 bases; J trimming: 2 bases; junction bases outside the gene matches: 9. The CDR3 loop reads CAISDPSGGVTGANVLTF. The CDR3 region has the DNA TGTGCCATCAGTGATCCTTCGGGGGGGGTTACTGGGGCCAACGTCCTGACTTTC.

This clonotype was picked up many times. The CDR3 DNA sequence: TGCAGTGCGCCTCGTTTTAGGGGCGGGGAGCTGTTTTTT. Translating it yields CSAPRFRGGELFF. V is TRBV20-1 and J is TRBJ2-2, with D maybe TRBD1 (5 bases). Germline V gene data show CDR1 as DFQATT and CDR2 as SNEGSKA (reference sequence). The CDR3 is 13 amino acids. The V and J ends lost 6 bases and 7 bases respectively, with 15 bases between them.

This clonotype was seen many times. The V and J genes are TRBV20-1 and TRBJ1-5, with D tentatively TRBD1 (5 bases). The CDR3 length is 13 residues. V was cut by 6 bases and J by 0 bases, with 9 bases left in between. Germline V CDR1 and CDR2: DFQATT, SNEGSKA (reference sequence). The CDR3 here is CSARQGSNQPQHF. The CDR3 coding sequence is TGCAGTGCAAGGCAGGGTAGCAATCAGCCCCAGCATTTT.

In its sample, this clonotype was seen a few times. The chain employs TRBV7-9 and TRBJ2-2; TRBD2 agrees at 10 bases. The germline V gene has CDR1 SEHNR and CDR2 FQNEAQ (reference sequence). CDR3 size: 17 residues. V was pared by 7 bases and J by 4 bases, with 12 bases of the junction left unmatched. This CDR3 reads CASTLSGGLARTGELFF. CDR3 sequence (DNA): TGTGCCAGCACCCTTAGCGGGGGGCTGGCTCGCACCGGGGAGCTGTTTTTT.

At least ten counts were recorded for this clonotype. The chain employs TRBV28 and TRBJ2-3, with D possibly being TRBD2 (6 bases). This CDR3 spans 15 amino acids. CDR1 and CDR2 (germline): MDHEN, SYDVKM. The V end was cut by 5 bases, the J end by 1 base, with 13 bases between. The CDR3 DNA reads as TGTGCCAGCAGTCTCCTCGGCGGGGGCACAGATACGCAGTATTTT. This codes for CASSLLGGGTDTQYF.

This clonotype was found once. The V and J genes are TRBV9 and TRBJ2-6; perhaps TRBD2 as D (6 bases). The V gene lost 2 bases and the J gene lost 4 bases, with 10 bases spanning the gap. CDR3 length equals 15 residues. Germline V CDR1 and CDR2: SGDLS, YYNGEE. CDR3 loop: CASSVGGWGANVLTF. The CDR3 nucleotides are TGTGCCAGCAGCGTTGGGGGGTGGGGGGCCAACGTCCTGACTTTC.

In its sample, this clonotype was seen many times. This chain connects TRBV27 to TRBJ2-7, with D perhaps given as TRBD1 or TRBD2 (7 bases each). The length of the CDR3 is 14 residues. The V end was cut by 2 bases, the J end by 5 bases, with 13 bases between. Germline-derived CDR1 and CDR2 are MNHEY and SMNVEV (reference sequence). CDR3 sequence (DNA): TGTGCCAGCAGTTTAGCCAGGGGGGGGGACGAGCAGTACTTC. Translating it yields CASSLARGGDEQYF.

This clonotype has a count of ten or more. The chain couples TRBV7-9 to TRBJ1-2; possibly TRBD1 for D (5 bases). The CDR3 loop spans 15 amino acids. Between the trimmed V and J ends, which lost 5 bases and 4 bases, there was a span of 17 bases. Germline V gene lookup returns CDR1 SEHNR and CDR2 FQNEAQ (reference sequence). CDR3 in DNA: TGTGCCAGCAGCCCTACCTTGGCAGGGCTCTATGGCTACACCTTC. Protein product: CASSPTLAGLYGYTF.